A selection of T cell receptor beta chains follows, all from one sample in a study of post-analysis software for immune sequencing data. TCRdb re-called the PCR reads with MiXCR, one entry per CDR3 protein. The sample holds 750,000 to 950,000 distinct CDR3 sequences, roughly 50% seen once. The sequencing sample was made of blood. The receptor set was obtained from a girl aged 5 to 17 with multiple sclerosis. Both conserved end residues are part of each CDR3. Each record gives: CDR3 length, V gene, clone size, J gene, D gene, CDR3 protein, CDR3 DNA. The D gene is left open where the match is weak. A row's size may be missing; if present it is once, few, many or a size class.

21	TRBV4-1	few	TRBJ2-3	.	CASSHGPVTPDSTTSTDTQYF	TGCGCCAGCAGCCATGGACCAGTAACACCCGACTCGACCACTAGCACAGATACGCAGTATTTT
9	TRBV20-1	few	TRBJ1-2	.	CSAGVGYTF	TGCAGTGCTGGTGTTGGCTACACCTTC
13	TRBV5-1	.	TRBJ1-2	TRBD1	CASSRQGLDGYTF	TGCGCCAGCAGCCGACAGGGCTTGGATGGCTACACCTTC
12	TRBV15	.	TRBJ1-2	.	CATSPRNYGYTF	TGTGCCACCAGCCCTCGGAACTATGGCTACACCTTC
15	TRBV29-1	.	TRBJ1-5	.	CSVYPGRVSNQPQHF	TGCAGCGTGTACCCGGGGCGGGTGAGCAATCAGCCCCAGCATTTT
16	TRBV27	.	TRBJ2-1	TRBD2	CASTPPGGRGNNEQFF	TGTGCCAGCACCCCTCCGGGCGGGAGGGGGAACAATGAGCAGTTCTTC
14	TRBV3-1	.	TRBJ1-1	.	CASSQARSNTEAFF	TGTGCCAGCAGCCAGGCACGGTCGAACACTGAAGCTTTCTTT
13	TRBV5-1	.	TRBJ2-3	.	CASSFSATDMQYF	TGCGCCAGCAGCTTTAGCGCTACAGATATGCAGTATTTT
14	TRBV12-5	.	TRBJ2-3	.	CASGLISSTDTQYF	TGTGCTAGTGGTTTGATCAGTAGCACAGATACGCAGTATTTT
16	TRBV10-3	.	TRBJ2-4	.	CAISESRGTDKNIQYF	TGTGCCATCAGTGAGTCGCGGGGGACAGACAAAAACATTCAGTACTTC
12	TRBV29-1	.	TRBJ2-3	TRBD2	CSAGTSEGTQYF	TGCAGCGCTGGGACTAGCGAAGGTACGCAGTATTTT
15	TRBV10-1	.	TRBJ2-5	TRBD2	CASSESGLAKETQYF	TGCGCCAGCAGTGAGTCGGGACTAGCGAAAGAGACCCAGTACTTC
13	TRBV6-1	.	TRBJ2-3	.	CASSEHRTDTQYF	TGTGCCAGCAGTGAACACCGCACAGATACGCAGTATTTT
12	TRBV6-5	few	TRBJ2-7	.	CASSYWAGEQYF	TGTGCCAGCAGTTACTGGGCGGGCGAGCAGTACTTC
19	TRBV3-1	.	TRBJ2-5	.	CASSQPGEGAPVSRETQYF	TGTGCCAGCAGCCAACCCGGGGAGGGGGCTCCCGTCTCAAGAGAGACCCAGTACTTC
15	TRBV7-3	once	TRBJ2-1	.	CASSFEGGLIDEQFF	TGTGCCAGCAGCTTCGAGGGAGGATTAATCGATGAGCAGTTCTTC
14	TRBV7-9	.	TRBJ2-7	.	CASSFGGPTYEQYF	TGTGCCAGCAGCTTCGGGGGGCCGACCTACGAGCAGTACTTC
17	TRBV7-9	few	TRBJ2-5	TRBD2	CASSLDQAGGPGETQYF	TGTGCCAGCAGCTTAGATCAAGCGGGGGGGCCGGGTGAGACCCAGTACTTC
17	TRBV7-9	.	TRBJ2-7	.	CASSLASPLQGAYEQYF	TGTGCCAGCAGCCTGGCGTCGCCTTTGCAGGGTGCCTACGAGCAGTACTTC
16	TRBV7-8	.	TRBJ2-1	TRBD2	CASSFTSGRSYNEQFF	TGTGCCAGCAGCTTTACTAGCGGACGCTCCTACAATGAGCAGTTCTTC
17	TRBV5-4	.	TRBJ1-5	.	CASSLGGGIGINAPQHF	TGTGCCAGCAGCTTGGGCGGGGGTATTGGGATTAATGCGCCCCAGCATTTT
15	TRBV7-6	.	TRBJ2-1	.	CASSFLQGGNNEQFF	TGTGCCAGCAGCTTCCTCCAGGGGGGCAACAATGAGCAGTTCTTC
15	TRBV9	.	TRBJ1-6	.	CASSVGEASNSPLHF	TGTGCCAGCAGCGTAGGGGAGGCGTCTAATTCACCCCTCCACTTT
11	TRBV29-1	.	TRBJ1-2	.	CSVDVGVGFTF	TGCAGCGTTGATGTGGGCGTGGGGTTCACCTTC
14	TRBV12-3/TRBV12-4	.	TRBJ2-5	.	CASSSDSHQETQYF	TGTGCCAGCTCCTCGGACAGTCACCAAGAGACCCAGTACTTC
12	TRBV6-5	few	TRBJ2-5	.	CASSSTGETQYF	TGTGCCAGCAGTTCAACCGGGGAGACCCAGTACTTC
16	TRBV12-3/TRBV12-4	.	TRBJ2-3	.	CAGSFRNSDHTDTQYF	TGTGCCGGCAGTTTTAGGAACAGCGATCACACAGATACGCAGTATTTT
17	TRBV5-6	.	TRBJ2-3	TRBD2	CASSRKAGGHRADTQYF	TGTGCCAGCAGCCGAAAAGCGGGAGGGCATCGCGCAGATACGCAGTATTTT
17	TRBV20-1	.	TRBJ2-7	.	CSARDRVLGGAYYEQYF	TGCAGTGCTAGAGATCGGGTCTTGGGGGGGGCCTACTACGAGCAGTACTTC
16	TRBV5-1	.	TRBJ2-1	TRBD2	CASSALAGGTYNEQFF	TGCGCCAGCAGCGCCCTAGCGGGAGGCACCTACAATGAGCAGTTCTTC
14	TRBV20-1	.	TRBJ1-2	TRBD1	CSANHPGQGLGYTF	TGCAGTGCTAATCACCCTGGACAGGGGCTGGGCTACACCTTC
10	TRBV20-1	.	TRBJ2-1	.	CSAGLGGQFF	TGCAGTGCTGGGCTTGGGGGGCAGTTCTTC
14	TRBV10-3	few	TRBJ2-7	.	CAIRGDGASYEQYF	TGTGCCATCAGGGGGGACGGAGCCTCCTACGAGCAGTACTTC
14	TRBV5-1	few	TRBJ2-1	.	CASSSRLGYNEQFF	TGCGCCAGCAGCTCTCGACTGGGCTACAATGAGCAGTTCTTC
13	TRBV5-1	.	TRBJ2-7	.	CASSITGSHEQYF	TGCGCCAGCAGCATCACAGGGTCCCACGAGCAGTACTTC
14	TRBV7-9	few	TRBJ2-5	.	CASSFREYQKTQYF	TGTGCCAGCAGCTTTAGGGAGTACCAAAAGACCCAGTACTTC
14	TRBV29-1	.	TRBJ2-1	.	CSVEPLEWSNEQFF	TGCAGCGTTGAACCCCTAGAGTGGAGTAATGAGCAGTTCTTC
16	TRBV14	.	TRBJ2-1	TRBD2	CASSRAGVRIDNEQFF	TGTGCCAGCAGCCGAGCGGGAGTCAGGATAGACAATGAGCAGTTCTTC
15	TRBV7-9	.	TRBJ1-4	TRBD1	CASSLRGQTNEKLFF	TGTGCCAGCAGCTTGAGGGGACAGACTAATGAAAAACTGTTTTTT
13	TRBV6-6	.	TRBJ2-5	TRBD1	CATTGTGQETQYF	TGTGCCACCACCGGGACAGGACAAGAGACCCAGTACTTC
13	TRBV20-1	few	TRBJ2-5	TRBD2	CSPTRDGGETQYF	TGCAGTCCGACCAGGGACGGGGGGGAGACCCAGTACTTC
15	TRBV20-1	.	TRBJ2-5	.	CSGIGRTADQETQYF	TGCAGTGGGATCGGGCGGACAGCCGACCAAGAGACCCAGTACTTC
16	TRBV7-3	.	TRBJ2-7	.	CASSLSSGFLPYEQYF	TGTGCCAGCAGCTTATCGTCAGGGTTCCTTCCCTACGAGCAGTACTTC
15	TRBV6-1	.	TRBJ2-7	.	CASTPTGLSSYEQYF	TGTGCCAGCACCCCAACGGGGCTGAGCTCCTACGAGCAGTACTTC
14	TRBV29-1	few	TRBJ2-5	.	CSVDPTALQETQYF	TGCAGCGTTGACCCGACAGCCCTCCAAGAGACCCAGTACTTC
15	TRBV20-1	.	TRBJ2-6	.	CSARVPVSGANVLTF	TGCAGTGCTAGAGTCCCGGTATCTGGGGCCAACGTCCTGACTTTC
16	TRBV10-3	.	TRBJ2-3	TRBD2	CAISDLAGGSTDTQYF	TGTGCCATCAGTGATTTAGCGGGAGGTAGCACAGATACGCAGTATTTT
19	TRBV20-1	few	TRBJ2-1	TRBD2	CSARDQGLAGGLMGNEQFF	TGCAGTGCTAGAGATCAGGGACTAGCGGGGGGGCTCATGGGCAATGAGCAGTTCTTC